This TCR beta chain came from a study of OX40 agonist ivuxolimab in advanced cancers. Study information: Mean age about 60 years, range about 23 to 80; around 80% male.

The repertoire was sequenced with immunoSEQ multiplex PCR; TCRdb's copy has only in-frame clones and lacks some. The sample lists roughly 76,000 clones, around 90% occurring once. The CDR3 spans 18 residues. J gave up 4 bases and V 2 bases, and 11 bases lay outside the gene matches. Germline lookup yields CDR1 SGHNT and CDR2 YENEEA. Sample: CD4+ or CD8+ T cells sorted from blood, taken in a trial of the OX40 agonist ivuxolimab. The chain carries TRBV11-3 and TRBJ2-5; 12 bases align to TRBD2. The receptor's source is an adult with an advanced solid tumor such as melanoma, head and neck, liver or kidney cancer. The DNA for the CDR3 is TGTGCCAGCAGCTTAATCCGACCTAGCGGGGGGGAACCAGAGACCCAGTACTTC. Residues: CASSLIRPSGGEPETQYF.